This T cell receptor (beta chain) was found in a study of shared clonotypes between healthy human individuals. Recent vaccinations or acute infections were absent in the healthy HIV-negative adult donors. In replicate PCRs of unsorted PBMC, approximately 310 ng DNA, around 33,000 T cell genomes, was used. Some clones are missing from TCRdb's copy, which holds only in-frame ones; the method was immunoSEQ multiplex PCR. The sample has some 530,000 clones, about 84% seen once; the top ten hold roughly 13%. Material for sequencing was PBMCs. The sequence derives from a woman in her forties in good health. Some clones in this sample may be carry-over from other donors' samples.

CDR3: CASSAGTGNGYEQYF. In DNA, the CDR3 is TGTGCCAGCAGCGCCGGGACAGGGAATGGCTACGAGCAGTACTTC. The chain carries TRBV7-7 and TRBJ2-7; 9 bases match TRBD1. The CDR3 is 15 amino acids. The trim removed 5 bases at V and 3 bases at J, leaving 8 bases unmatched. Germline V gives CDR1 SSHAT, CDR2 FNYEAQ (reference sequence).